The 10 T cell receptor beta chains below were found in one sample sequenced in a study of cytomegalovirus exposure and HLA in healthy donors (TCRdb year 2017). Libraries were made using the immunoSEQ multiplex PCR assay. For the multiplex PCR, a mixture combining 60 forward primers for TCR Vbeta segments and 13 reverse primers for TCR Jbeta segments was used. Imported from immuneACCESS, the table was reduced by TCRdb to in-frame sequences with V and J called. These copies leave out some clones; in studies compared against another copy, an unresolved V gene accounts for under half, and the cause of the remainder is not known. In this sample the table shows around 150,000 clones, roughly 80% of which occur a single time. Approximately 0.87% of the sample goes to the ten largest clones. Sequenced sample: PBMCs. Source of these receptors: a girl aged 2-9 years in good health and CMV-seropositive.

The CDR3 is CASKPGLAGASDTQYF. As DNA, the CDR3 is TGTGCCAGCAAACCGGGACTAGCGGGGGCCTCGGATACGCAGTATTTT. The chain couples TRBV5-4 to TRBJ2-3, with 14 bases lining up with TRBD2. V gave up 6 bases and J gave up 6 bases; unmatched junction bases: 9. The CDR3 extends over 16 amino acids. Germline V gives CDR1 SGHNT, CDR2 YYREEE (reference sequence).

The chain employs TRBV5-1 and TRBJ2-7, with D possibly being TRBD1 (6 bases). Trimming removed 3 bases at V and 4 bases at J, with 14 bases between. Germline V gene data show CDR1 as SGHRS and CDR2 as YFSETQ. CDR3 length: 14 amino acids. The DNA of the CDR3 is TGCGCCAGCAGCTCCAGGGGATTCGGTTACGAGCAGTACTTC. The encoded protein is CASSSRGFGYEQYF.

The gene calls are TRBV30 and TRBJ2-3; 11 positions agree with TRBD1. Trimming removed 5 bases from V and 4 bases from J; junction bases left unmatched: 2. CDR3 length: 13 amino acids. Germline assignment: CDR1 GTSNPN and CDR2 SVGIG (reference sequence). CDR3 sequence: CAWGQGAPDTQYF. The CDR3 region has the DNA TGTGCCTGGGGACAGGGGGCCCCAGATACGCAGTATTTT. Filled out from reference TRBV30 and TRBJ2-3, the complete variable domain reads SQTIHQWPATLVQPVGSPLSLECTVEGTSNPNLYWYRQAAGRGLQLLFYSVGIGQISSEVPQNLSASRPQDRQFILSSKKLLLSDSGFYLCAWGQGAPDTQYFGPGTRLTVL.

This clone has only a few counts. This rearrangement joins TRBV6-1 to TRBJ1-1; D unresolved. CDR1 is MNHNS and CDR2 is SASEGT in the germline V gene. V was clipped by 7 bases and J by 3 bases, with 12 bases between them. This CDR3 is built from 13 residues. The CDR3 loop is CASKWALDTEAFF. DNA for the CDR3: TGTGCCAGCAAGTGGGCATTGGACACTGAAGCTTTCTTT.

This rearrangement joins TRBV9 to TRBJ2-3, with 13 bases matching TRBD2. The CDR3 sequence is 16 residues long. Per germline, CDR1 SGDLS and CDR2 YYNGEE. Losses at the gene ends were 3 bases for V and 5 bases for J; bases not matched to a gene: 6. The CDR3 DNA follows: TGTGCCAGCAGCGCCGGGGGACTAGCGGGAAGAGATACGCAGTATTTT. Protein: CASSAGGLAGRDTQYF.

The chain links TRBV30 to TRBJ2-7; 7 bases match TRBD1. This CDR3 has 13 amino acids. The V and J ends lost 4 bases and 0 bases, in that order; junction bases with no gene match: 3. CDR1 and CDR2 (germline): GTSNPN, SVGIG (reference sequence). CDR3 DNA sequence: TGTGCCTGGAAGGGGACAGCCTCCTACGAGCAGTACTTC. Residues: CAWKGTASYEQYF.

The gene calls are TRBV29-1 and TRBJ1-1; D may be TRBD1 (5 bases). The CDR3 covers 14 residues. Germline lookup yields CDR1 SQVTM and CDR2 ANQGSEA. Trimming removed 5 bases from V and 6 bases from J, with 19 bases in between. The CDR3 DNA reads TGCAGCGTTATGAGCGTCAGGGTAAGCTCTGAAGCTTTCTTT. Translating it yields CSVMSVRVSSEAFF.

As DNA, the CDR3 is TGTGCCAGCAGCCCCCCGAGTGCCGCTATTGGCTACACCTTC. It encodes CASSPPSAAIGYTF. V gene TRBV7-2 combines with J gene TRBJ1-2; D uncertain. Germline lookup yields CDR1 SGHTA and CDR2 FQGNSA. V lost 5 bases, J lost 7 bases, and 17 bases lay in between. This CDR3 comprises 14 residues. Complete variable domain (other parts from reference TRBV7-2 and TRBJ1-2): GAGVSQSPSNKVTEKGKDVELRCDPISGHTALYWYRQSLGQGLEFLIYFQGNSAPDKSGLPSDRFSAERTGGSVSTLTIQRTQQEDSAVYLCASSPPSAAIGYTFGSGTRLTVV.

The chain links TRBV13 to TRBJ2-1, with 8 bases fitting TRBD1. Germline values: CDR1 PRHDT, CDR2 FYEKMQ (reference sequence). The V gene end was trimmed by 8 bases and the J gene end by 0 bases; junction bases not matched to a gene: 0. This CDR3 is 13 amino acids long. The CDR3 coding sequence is TGTGCCAGCGGGACAGGCTCCTACAATGAGCAGTTCTTC. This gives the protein CASGTGSYNEQFF.

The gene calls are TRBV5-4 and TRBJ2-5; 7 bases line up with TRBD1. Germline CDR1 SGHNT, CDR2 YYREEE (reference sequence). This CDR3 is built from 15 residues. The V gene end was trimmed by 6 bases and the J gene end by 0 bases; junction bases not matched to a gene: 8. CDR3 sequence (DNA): TGTGCCAGCACCCCGACAGGGAGCTACCAAGAGACCCAGTACTTC. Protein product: CASTPTGSYQETQYF.